The rows below give T cell receptor beta chains drawn from one sample of a study of shared clonotypes between healthy human individuals. This table comes from immunoSEQ multiplex PCR, and its TCRdb copy is limited to in-frame clones, with some not included. This sample has around 500,000 clones, with about 80% found just once. Sequencing input: PBMCs. The receptors derive from a woman aged 40-49 years in good health. Some clones in this sample may be carry-over from other donors' samples. Both conserved end residues are part of each CDR3. Each record gives: clone size, V gene, J gene, D gene, CDR3 DNA, CDR3 protein. The D gene is left open where the match is weak. The size field is filled for only some rows; it gives once, few, many or a size class.

abundance: -; v_gene: TRBV11-2; j_gene: TRBJ2-1; d_gene: TRBD2; CDR3nt: TGTGCCAGCAGCTTAGAAGCCGGGACTAGGTCTCTCCCTGAGCAGTTCTTC; CDR3aa: CASSLEAGTRSLPEQFF
abundance: -; v_gene: TRBV2; j_gene: TRBJ1-1; d_gene: -; CDR3nt: TGTGCCAGCAGTGAACAACAGGGAATTGTCACTGAAGCTTTCTTT; CDR3aa: CASSEQQGIVTEAFF
abundance: -; v_gene: TRBV19; j_gene: TRBJ1-5; d_gene: -; CDR3nt: TGTGCCAGTAGTATTTCCACAGATCAGCCCCAGCATTTT; CDR3aa: CASSISTDQPQHF
abundance: many; v_gene: TRBV19; j_gene: TRBJ2-2; d_gene: -; CDR3nt: TGTGCCAGTAGTATAGTAGGCACAGGCTTTAGCACCGGGGAGCTGTTTTTT; CDR3aa: CASSIVGTGFSTGELFF
abundance: -; v_gene: TRBV20-1; j_gene: TRBJ2-7; d_gene: -; CDR3nt: TGCAGTGCGGGAATAGACGAGCAGTACTTC; CDR3aa: CSAGIDEQYF
abundance: once; v_gene: TRBV28; j_gene: TRBJ1-4; d_gene: -; CDR3nt: TGTGCCAGCAGTTTAACAGGGAGTAATGAAAAACTGTTTTTT; CDR3aa: CASSLTGSNEKLFF
abundance: -; v_gene: TRBV25-1; j_gene: TRBJ1-4; d_gene: TRBD1; CDR3nt: TGTGCCAGCAGTGGGGCAGGGGGATATGAAAAACTGTTTTTT; CDR3aa: CASSGAGGYEKLFF
abundance: -; v_gene: TRBV7-2; j_gene: TRBJ2-1; d_gene: TRBD2; CDR3nt: TGTGCCAGCAGCTCGGTCGGGACTAGCAGGGGTGAGCAGTTCTTC; CDR3aa: CASSSVGTSRGEQFF
abundance: -; v_gene: TRBV28; j_gene: TRBJ2-7; d_gene: TRBD2; CDR3nt: TGTGCCAGCAGTTTACTAGCGGGAGTCCTCTCCTACGAGCAGTACTTC; CDR3aa: CASSLLAGVLSYEQYF
abundance: -; v_gene: TRBV18; j_gene: TRBJ2-7; d_gene: -; CDR3nt: TGTGCCAGCTCACCGGCAGGAACCCAATACGAGCAGTACTTC; CDR3aa: CASSPAGTQYEQYF
abundance: -; v_gene: TRBV5-6; j_gene: TRBJ2-6; d_gene: -; CDR3nt: TGTGCCAGCAGCTTGGGAGGGATTGCATCTGGGGCCAACGTCCTGACTTTC; CDR3aa: CASSLGGIASGANVLTF
abundance: -; v_gene: TRBV6-1; j_gene: TRBJ2-3; d_gene: -; CDR3nt: TGTGCCAGCAGTGTAACCCGACCGGGGAGCACAGATACGCAGTATTTT; CDR3aa: CASSVTRPGSTDTQYF
abundance: -; v_gene: TRBV27; j_gene: TRBJ2-1; d_gene: TRBD2; CDR3nt: TGTGCCAGCGGGCATAGCGGGAGTTCCCATGAGCAGTTCTTC; CDR3aa: CASGHSGSSHEQFF
abundance: -; v_gene: TRBV5-1; j_gene: TRBJ2-7; d_gene: -; CDR3nt: TGCGCCAGCAGCTACGCGCCAGGCCTCTACGAGCAGTACTTC; CDR3aa: CASSYAPGLYEQYF
abundance: few; v_gene: TRBV30; j_gene: TRBJ2-5; d_gene: TRBD2; CDR3nt: TGTGCCTGGAAGACGGATCGCCTAGCGGCCAAAGAGACCCAGTACTTC; CDR3aa: CAWKTDRLAAKETQYF
abundance: -; v_gene: TRBV30; j_gene: TRBJ1-6; d_gene: -; CDR3nt: TGTGCCTGGACCGGAGGGAATTCACCCCTCCACTTT; CDR3aa: CAWTGGNSPLHF
abundance: -; v_gene: TRBV18; j_gene: TRBJ2-7; d_gene: TRBD2; CDR3nt: TGTGCCAGCTCCACAGCGGGAGGGCCTTACGAGCAGTACTTC; CDR3aa: CASSTAGGPYEQYF
abundance: -; v_gene: TRBV6-4; j_gene: TRBJ2-1; d_gene: -; CDR3nt: TGTGCCAGCAGCGAGAAAAAGTACAATGAGCAGTTCTTC; CDR3aa: CASSEKKYNEQFF
abundance: -; v_gene: TRBV28; j_gene: TRBJ1-2; d_gene: TRBD1; CDR3nt: TGTGCCAGCACTCCTCCGGGACAGCGCTATGGCTACACCTTC; CDR3aa: CASTPPGQRYGYTF
abundance: -; v_gene: TRBV11-3; j_gene: TRBJ2-3; d_gene: -; CDR3nt: TGTGCCAGCAGCCATCGCGGGACTAGCACAGATACGCAGTATTTT; CDR3aa: CASSHRGTSTDTQYF
abundance: medium-sized; v_gene: TRBV4-1; j_gene: TRBJ2-1; d_gene: TRBD2; CDR3nt: TGCGCCAGCAGCCGTACTAGCGGGATTAATGAGCAGTTCTTC; CDR3aa: CASSRTSGINEQFF
abundance: few; v_gene: TRBV6-1; j_gene: TRBJ2-7; d_gene: TRBD1; CDR3nt: TGTGCCAGCAGTCCGGACAGGGGCCCCTACGAGCAGTACTTC; CDR3aa: CASSPDRGPYEQYF
abundance: -; v_gene: TRBV6-5; j_gene: TRBJ2-7; d_gene: -; CDR3nt: TGTGCCAGCAGCCGAGGGGGGCACGAGCAGTACTTC; CDR3aa: CASSRGGHEQYF
abundance: -; v_gene: TRBV18; j_gene: TRBJ2-2; d_gene: -; CDR3nt: TGTGCCAGCTCACCCCAAGGCTCGAACACCGGGGAGCTGTTTTTT; CDR3aa: CASSPQGSNTGELFF
abundance: -; v_gene: TRBV7-9; j_gene: TRBJ1-1; d_gene: -; CDR3nt: TGTGCCAGCAGCTTAGTCGGTTCGAACACTGAAGCTTTCTTT; CDR3aa: CASSLVGSNTEAFF
abundance: -; v_gene: TRBV28; j_gene: TRBJ2-3; d_gene: -; CDR3nt: TGTGCCACCTTAAAGGGGGAGGGGTATAGCACAGATACGCAGTATTTT; CDR3aa: CATLKGEGYSTDTQYF
abundance: -; v_gene: TRBV2; j_gene: TRBJ1-1; d_gene: -; CDR3nt: TGTGCCAGCAGTGGAACGTTGTATCGCACTGAAGCTTTCTTT; CDR3aa: CASSGTLYRTEAFF
abundance: few; v_gene: TRBV6-1; j_gene: TRBJ2-2; d_gene: -; CDR3nt: TGTGCCAGCAGTGAAGCAGATACCGGGGAGCTGTTTTTT; CDR3aa: CASSEADTGELFF
abundance: once; v_gene: TRBV4-1; j_gene: TRBJ2-3; d_gene: TRBD2; CDR3nt: TGCGCCAGCAGCCAAGGGCCTAGCGGGAGTGGAGATACGCAGTATTTT; CDR3aa: CASSQGPSGSGDTQYF
abundance: once; v_gene: TRBV7-8; j_gene: TRBJ1-3; d_gene: -; CDR3nt: TGTGCCAGCAGCGACAGATTCTTCTCTGGAAACACCATATATTTT; CDR3aa: CASSDRFFSGNTIYF
abundance: once; v_gene: TRBV5-8; j_gene: TRBJ1-6; d_gene: -; CDR3nt: TGTGCCAGCAGCTTCCAGACAGGCCAAGCGTCACCCCTCCACTTT; CDR3aa: CASSFQTGQASPLHF
abundance: -; v_gene: TRBV19; j_gene: TRBJ2-3; d_gene: -; CDR3nt: TGTGCCAGTAGTGCCCCAGGGGATTCCATAAATACGCAGTATTTT; CDR3aa: CASSAPGDSINTQYF
abundance: -; v_gene: TRBV7-9; j_gene: TRBJ2-1; d_gene: TRBD2; CDR3nt: TGTGCCAGCAGCTTAGGTCTAGCGGGAGGGCAGTTCTTC; CDR3aa: CASSLGLAGGQFF
abundance: -; v_gene: TRBV7-9; j_gene: TRBJ1-3; d_gene: TRBD1; CDR3nt: TGTGCCAGCAGCTCAACGGGACAGGGTTCGGGAAACACCATATATTTT; CDR3aa: CASSSTGQGSGNTIYF
abundance: -; v_gene: TRBV7-9; j_gene: TRBJ2-1; d_gene: TRBD1; CDR3nt: TGTGCCAGCAGCCCACCCGGGACAGGGCGCAACAATGAGCAGTTCTTC; CDR3aa: CASSPPGTGRNNEQFF
abundance: -; v_gene: TRBV2; j_gene: TRBJ2-3; d_gene: TRBD2; CDR3nt: TGTGCCAGCGCGAGACTAGCGGGAGTTGGTACAGATACGCAGTATTTT; CDR3aa: CASARLAGVGTDTQYF
abundance: few; v_gene: TRBV19; j_gene: TRBJ1-5; d_gene: -; CDR3nt: TGTGCCAGTAGTGGAGGGTATAATCAGCCCCAGCATTTT; CDR3aa: CASSGGYNQPQHF